The TCR beta chain under discussion was sequenced for a study of cytomegalovirus exposure and HLA in healthy donors. Study-level results: Among CMV-associated TCR beta chains, most appeared HLA-restricted in a later analysis.

PCR employed 60 Vbeta and 13 Jbeta primers. In the authors' methods: Later analysis identified some 80 million unique TCR beta chains, approximately 10 million shared. The assay was immunoSEQ multiplex PCR, and TCRdb's table has in-frame clones only and misses some. V and J calls and clone size are given by that table; D and trimming were obtained from the DNA. The table records about 210,000 clones, around 80% of them present only once. Healthy donors of bone marrow made up the group. As concerns this clone: Its antigen is undetermined.

Germline V gives CDR1 LNHDA, CDR2 SQIVND (reference sequence). Deletions cut 5 bases from V and 6 bases from J, with 9 bases between. The CDR3 consists of 12 residues. The sequenced sample consisted of PBMCs. This chain links TRBV19 with TRBJ2-3; weak D call: TRBD2 (6 bases). This clonotype was obtained from a man aged 35-49 years in good health and CMV-seropositive. CDR3 amino acids: CASSGGWDTQYF. The CDR3 nucleotides read TGTGCCAGTAGTGGGGGGTGGGATACGCAGTATTTT.